This entry lists 17 T cell receptor beta chains sequenced from one sample in a study of CD8 T cells in ankylosing spondylitis. Study conclusions and caveats: Apparently characteristic of ankylosing spondylitis blood was a TCR beta motif (about 8 highly homologous variants).

One entry per CDR3 protein, called by TCRdb with MiXCR from the 5' RACE reads. Seen here are about 500,000 distinct CDR3 sequences, roughly 5.3% observed once, and the top ten hold roughly 3.3%. No antigen has been identified for these receptors. The sequenced sample consisted of blood, either unsorted or a sorted T cell fraction (not recorded which). These TCRs come from a male donor with ankylosing spondylitis.

The chain carries TRBV4-3 and TRBJ2-1; 8 bases map to TRBD1. Per the germline V gene, CDR1 is LGHNA and CDR2 is YSLEER. The CDR3 has 16 residues. Trimming removed 4 bases from V and 4 bases from J; junction bases left unmatched: 9. Here the CDR3 DNA reads TGCGCCAGCAGCCCGCGGACAGGGAGTCTATACAATGAGCAGTTCTTC. Translating it yields CASSPRTGSLYNEQFF.

This clonotype appeared many times. The V call is TRBV10-3, the J call TRBJ2-1; TRBD2 aligns across 10 bases. The CDR3 sequence is 17 residues long. Trimming cost V 3 bases and J 0 bases; bases outside gene matches: 5. Germline lookup yields CDR1 ENHRY and CDR2 SYGVKD. The CDR3 sequence is CAISDPTSGHSYNEQFF. CDR3 nucleotide sequence: TGTGCCATCAGTGACCCGACTAGCGGGCACTCCTACAATGAGCAGTTCTTC.

This clonotype turned up a few times. The CDR3 reads CSVVDRLRQYF. The CDR3 DNA sequence: TGCAGCGTTGTGGACAGGTTGAGGCAGTACTTC. The chain joins TRBV29-1 to TRBJ2-7; TRBD1 matches 7 bases. Germline CDR1 SQVTM, CDR2 ANQGSEA. The CDR3 consists of 11 residues. Trimming took 4 bases from V and 9 from J; bases not matched to a gene: 6.

V and J are TRBV6-2 or TRBV6-3 and TRBJ2-1; 8 bases fit TRBD2. Per the germline V gene, CDR1 is MNHEY and CDR2 is SVGEGT. This CDR3 contains 14 residues. V gave up 4 bases and J gave up 4 bases; unmatched junction bases: 3. The CDR3 coding sequence is TGTGCCAGCAGTTGGACTAGCCGGTACAATGAGCAGTTCTTC. Its protein product is CASSWTSRYNEQFF.

In its sample, this clonotype was seen many times. One base away lies a much larger clone, so this may be a sequencing read error. This chain connects TRBV28 to TRBJ2-4; the D is unclear. V was trimmed by 4 bases and J by 4 bases, leaving 11 bases between them. Germline V gene sequence: CDR1 MDHEN, CDR2 SYDVKM. This CDR3 contains 14 residues. The CDR3 here is CASSWRKEKNIQYF. The CDR3 DNA is TGTGCCAGCAGTTGGCGCAAAGAAAAAAACATTCAGTACTTC.

This clonotype was observed at least ten times. In DNA form, the CDR3 reads TGTGCCAGCAGTTTACCGTGGGACACGCAGTATTTT. Translating it yields CASSLPWDTQYF. The rearrangement joins TRBV28 to TRBJ2-3; D may be TRBD1 or TRBD2 (5 bases each). Trimming removed 2 bases from V and 9 bases from J, with 9 bases in between. The length of the CDR3 is 12 residues. The germline CDR1 and CDR2 sequences are MDHEN and SYDVKM.

This clonotype was picked up many times. The chain has TRBV7-3 and TRBJ1-1; 7 bases align to TRBD1. The V segment lost 5 bases and the J segment 11 bases; nucleotides outside the gene matches: 11. This CDR3 has 13 residues. The V gene's germline CDR1 is SGHTA and CDR2 FQGTGA. As DNA, the CDR3 is TGTGCCAGCAGCCCCAAGGACAGGACCCACGCTTTCTTT. Translating it yields CASSPKDRTHAFF.

This clonotype appeared many times. This rearrangement joins TRBV10-3 to TRBJ1-3; 8 nucleotides agree with TRBD1. This CDR3 region has 16 residues. J gave up 0 bases and V 5 bases, and 6 bases lay outside the gene matches. Germline V lookup: CDR1 ENHRY, CDR2 SYGVKD. CDR3 residues: CAISPGQVISGNTIYF. The CDR3 DNA reads TGTGCCATCAGTCCGGGACAGGTTATCTCTGGAAACACCATATATTTT.

This clonotype was observed at least ten times. This rearrangement joins TRBV29-1 to TRBJ2-3; D unresolved. The CDR3 totals 11 residues. Germline loops: CDR1 SQVTM, CDR2 ANQGSEA. V was trimmed by 6 bases and J by 4 bases, leaving 8 bases between them. The CDR3 loop is CSVHIADTQYF. CDR3 DNA sequence: TGCAGCGTCCACATAGCAGATACGCAGTATTTT.

This clonotype has ten or more counts. The chain has TRBV5-1 and TRBJ2-7, with TRBD1 matching over 10 bases. V lost 2 bases, J lost 7 bases, and 3 bases stayed unmatched. This CDR3 spans 13 amino acids. CDR1 SGHRS and CDR2 YFSETQ come from the germline V gene. CDR3 sequence (DNA): TGCGCCAGCAGCTTACCGGGACAGGGGGAGCAGTACTTC. This codes for CASSLPGQGEQYF.

There are many counts of this clonotype. V and J are TRBV20-1 and TRBJ2-7, with 7 bases fitting TRBD1. The CDR3 length is 14 residues. Trimming took 8 bases from V and 2 from J; bases not matched to a gene: 12. CDR1 is DFQATT, CDR2 SNEGSKA, per germline (reference sequence). CDR3 coding DNA: TGCAGTACAATACCGCGACAGGGACCCTACGAGCAGTACTTC. This codes for CSTIPRQGPYEQYF.

This clonotype was seen once. The V call is TRBV18, the J call TRBJ2-6; D might be TRBD2 (5 bases). This CDR3 spans 18 amino acids. Trimming stripped 3 bases from V and 1 base from J, with 16 bases between. In germline, CDR1 is KGHSH, CDR2 LQKENI. Here the CDR3 DNA reads TGTGCCAGCTCACCCCGGGGAGCGACGGAATCTGGGGCCAACGTCCTGACTTTC. The encoded protein is CASSPRGATESGANVLTF.

This clonotype was seen at least ten times. J is TRBJ1-2 and V is TRBV5-1, with D possibly TRBD1 on 6 matching bases. CDR1 and CDR2 from the germline V gene are SGHRS and YFSETQ. This CDR3 is 16 amino acids long. The germline V and J ends were trimmed by 1 base and 1 base, with 14 bases remaining between them. The CDR3 coding sequence is TGCGCCAGCAGCTTGATGACCGGGGGCCTTAACTATGGCTACACCTTC. Its translation: CASSLMTGGLNYGYTF.

This clonotype was seen repeatedly, ten times or more. This chain links TRBV7-2 with TRBJ1-1; D gene ambiguous. Between the trimmed V and J ends, which lost 3 bases and 3 bases, there was a span of 11 bases. The length of the CDR3 is 14 residues. Germline CDR1 SGHTA, CDR2 FQGNSA. The CDR3 sequence: CASSLDVTYTEAFF. The DNA for the CDR3 is TGTGCCAGCAGCTTGGACGTTACCTACACTGAAGCTTTCTTT. The full variable domain, its missing parts supplied by reference TRBV7-2 and TRBJ1-1, is GAGVSQSPSNKVTEKGKDVELRCDPISGHTALYWYRQSLGQGLEFLIYFQGNSAPDKSGLPSDRFSAERTGGSVSTLTIQRTQQEDSAVYLCASSLDVTYTEAFFGQGTRLTVV.

This clonotype was recorded many times. The chain employs TRBV12-3 or TRBV12-4 and TRBJ2-7; 8 bases match TRBD1. Trimming took 1 base from V and 6 from J; bases not matched to a gene: 5. The CDR3 contains 14 residues. The CDR3 loop is CASSLDVRGREQYF. In DNA, the CDR3 is TGTGCCAGCAGTTTAGATGTCAGGGGGCGCGAGCAGTACTTC.

This clonotype showed up many times. The chain employs TRBV7-2 and TRBJ1-2, with TRBD1 matching over 9 bases. The CDR3 is 15 amino acids. J gave up 5 bases and V 1 base, and 5 bases lay outside the gene matches. The germline CDR1 and CDR2 sequences are SGHTA and FQGNSA. CDR3 region: CASSLVQGAHYGYTF. CDR3 DNA sequence: TGTGCCAGCAGCTTAGTACAGGGGGCGCATTATGGCTACACCTTC.

This clonotype showed up many times. The chain combines TRBV5-1 with TRBJ1-2; the D gene is possibly TRBD1 (6 bases). The CDR3 runs 14 residues. Germline V CDR1 and CDR2: SGHRS, YFSETQ. Trimming stripped 0 bases from V and 4 bases from J, with 10 bases between. The CDR3 is CASSLGGQIYGYTF. CDR3 sequence (DNA): TGCGCCAGCAGCTTGGGGGGACAAATCTATGGCTACACCTTC.